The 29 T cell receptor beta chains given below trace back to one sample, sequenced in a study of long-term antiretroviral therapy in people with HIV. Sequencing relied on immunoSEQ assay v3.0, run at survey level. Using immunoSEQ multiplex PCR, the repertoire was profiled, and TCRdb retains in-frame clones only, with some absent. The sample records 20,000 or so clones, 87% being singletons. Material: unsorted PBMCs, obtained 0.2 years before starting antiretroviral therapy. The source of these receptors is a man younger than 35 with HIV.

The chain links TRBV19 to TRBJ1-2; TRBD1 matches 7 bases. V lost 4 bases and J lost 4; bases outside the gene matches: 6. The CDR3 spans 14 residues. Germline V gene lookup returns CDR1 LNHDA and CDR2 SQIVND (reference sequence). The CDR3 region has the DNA TGTGCCAGTAGTAGGGGGACAGATGGCTATGGCTACACCTTC. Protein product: CASSRGTDGYGYTF.

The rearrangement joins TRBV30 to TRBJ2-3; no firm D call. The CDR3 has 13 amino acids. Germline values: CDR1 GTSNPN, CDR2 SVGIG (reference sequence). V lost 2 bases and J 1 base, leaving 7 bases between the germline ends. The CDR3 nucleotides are TGTGCCTGGAGTCCGGTGGGCACAGATACGCAGTATTTT. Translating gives CAWSPVGTDTQYF.

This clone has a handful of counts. This CDR3 is CASSLEAGRMGDTQYF. CDR3 bases: TGTGCCAGCAGCTTAGAAGCGGGAAGAATGGGAGATACGCAGTATTTT. This chain connects TRBV7-2 to TRBJ2-3; 7 bases are a match to TRBD2. CDR1 and CDR2 from the germline V gene are SGHTA and FQGNSA. The length of the CDR3 is 16 residues. The junction had 9 bases not matched to a gene; V was cut back by 1 base and J by 5 bases.

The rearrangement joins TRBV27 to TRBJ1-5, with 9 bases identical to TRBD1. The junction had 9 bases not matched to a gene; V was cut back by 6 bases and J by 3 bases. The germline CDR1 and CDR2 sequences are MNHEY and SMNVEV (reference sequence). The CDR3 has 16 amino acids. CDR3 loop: CASSKNRDRDNQPQHF. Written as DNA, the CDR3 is TGTGCCAGCAGCAAGAACCGGGACAGGGACAATCAGCCCCAGCATTTT.

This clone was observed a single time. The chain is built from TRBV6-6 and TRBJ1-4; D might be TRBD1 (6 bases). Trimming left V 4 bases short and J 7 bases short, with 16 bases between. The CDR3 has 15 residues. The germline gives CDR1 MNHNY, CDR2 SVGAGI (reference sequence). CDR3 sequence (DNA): TGTGCCAGCAGTTCCGAACAGGGATGGGGTGAAAAACTGTTTTTT. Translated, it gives CASSSEQGWGEKLFF.

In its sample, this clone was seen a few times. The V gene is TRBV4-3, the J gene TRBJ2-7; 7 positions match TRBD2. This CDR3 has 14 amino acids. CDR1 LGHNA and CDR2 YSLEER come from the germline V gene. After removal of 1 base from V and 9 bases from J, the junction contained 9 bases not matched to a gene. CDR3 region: CASSQVGGMGGQYF. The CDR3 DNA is TGCGCCAGCAGCCAAGTGGGAGGGATGGGAGGGCAGTACTTC.

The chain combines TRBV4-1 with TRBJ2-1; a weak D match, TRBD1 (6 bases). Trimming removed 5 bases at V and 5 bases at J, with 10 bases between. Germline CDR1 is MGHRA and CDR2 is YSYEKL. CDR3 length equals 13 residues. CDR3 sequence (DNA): TGCGCCAGCAGCTACAGGGAAGACAATGAGCAGTTCTTC. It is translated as CASSYREDNEQFF.

CDR3: CASSARQGQETQYF. In nucleotides, the CDR3 is TGTGCCAGCAGCGCCCGACAGGGCCAAGAGACCCAGTACTTC. This chain connects TRBV7-2 to TRBJ2-5; TRBD1 matches at 7 bases. This CDR3 has 14 amino acids. The V and J ends lost 5 bases and 1 base, in that order; junction bases with no gene match: 4. Germline CDR1 is SGHTA and CDR2 is FQGNSA.

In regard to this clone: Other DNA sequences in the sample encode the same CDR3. The CDR3 spells CASSLGRDTEAFF. For the CDR3, the DNA is TGCGCCAGCAGCTTGGGCCGGGACACTGAAGCTTTCTTT. The V call is TRBV5-1, the J call TRBJ1-1; D not certain. Trimming left V 0 bases short and J 3 bases short, with 6 bases between. CDR1 and CDR2 (germline): SGHRS, YFSETQ. This CDR3 is 13 amino acids long.

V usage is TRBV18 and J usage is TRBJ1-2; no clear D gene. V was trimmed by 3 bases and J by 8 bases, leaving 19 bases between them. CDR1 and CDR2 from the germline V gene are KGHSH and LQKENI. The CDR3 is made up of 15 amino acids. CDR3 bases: TGTGCCAGCTCACCCGGAAACGGCCCTGAAGAAGGCTACACCTTC. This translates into CASSPGNGPEEGYTF.

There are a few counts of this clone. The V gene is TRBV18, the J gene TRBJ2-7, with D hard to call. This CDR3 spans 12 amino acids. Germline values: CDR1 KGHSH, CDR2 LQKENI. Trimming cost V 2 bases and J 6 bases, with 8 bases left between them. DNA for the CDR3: TGTGCCAGCTCACCAGAAGGGTTCGAGCAGTACTTC. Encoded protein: CASSPEGFEQYF. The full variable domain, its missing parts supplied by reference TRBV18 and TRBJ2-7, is NAGVMQNPRHLVRRRGQEARLRCSPMKGHSHVYWYRQLPEEGLKFMVYLQKENIIDESGMPKERFSAEFPKEGPSILRIQQVVRGDSAAYFCASSPEGFEQYFGPGTRLTVT.

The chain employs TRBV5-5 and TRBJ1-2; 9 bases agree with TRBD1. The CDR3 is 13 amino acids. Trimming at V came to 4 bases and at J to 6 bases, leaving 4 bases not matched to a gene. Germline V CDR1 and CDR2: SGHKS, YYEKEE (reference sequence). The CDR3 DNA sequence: TGTGCCAGCAGCCGGACAGGGGCGGATGGCTACACCTTC. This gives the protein CASSRTGADGYTF.

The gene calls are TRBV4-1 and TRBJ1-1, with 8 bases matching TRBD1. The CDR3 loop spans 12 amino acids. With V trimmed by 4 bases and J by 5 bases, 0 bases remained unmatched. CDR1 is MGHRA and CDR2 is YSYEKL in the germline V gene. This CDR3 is CASSRDRTEAFF. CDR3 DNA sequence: TGCGCCAGCAGCCGGGACAGGACTGAAGCTTTCTTT.

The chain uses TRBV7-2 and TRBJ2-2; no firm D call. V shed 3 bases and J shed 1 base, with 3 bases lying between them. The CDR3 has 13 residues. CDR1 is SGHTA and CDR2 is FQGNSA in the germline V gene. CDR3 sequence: CASSFLNTGELFF. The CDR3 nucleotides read TGTGCCAGCAGCTTTCTGAACACCGGGGAGCTGTTTTTT.

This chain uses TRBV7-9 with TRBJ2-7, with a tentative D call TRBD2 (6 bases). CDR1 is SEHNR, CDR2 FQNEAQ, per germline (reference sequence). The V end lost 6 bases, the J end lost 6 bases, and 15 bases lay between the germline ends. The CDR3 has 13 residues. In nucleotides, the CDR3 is TGTGCCAGCAGTCAAACGGGAGTAGGCGAGCAGTACTTC. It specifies CASSQTGVGEQYF.

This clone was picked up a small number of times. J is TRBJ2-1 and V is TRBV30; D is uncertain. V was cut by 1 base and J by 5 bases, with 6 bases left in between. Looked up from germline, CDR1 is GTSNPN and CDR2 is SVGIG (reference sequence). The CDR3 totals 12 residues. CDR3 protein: CAWSAQHNEQFF. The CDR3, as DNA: TGTGCCTGGAGTGCGCAGCACAATGAGCAGTTCTTC.

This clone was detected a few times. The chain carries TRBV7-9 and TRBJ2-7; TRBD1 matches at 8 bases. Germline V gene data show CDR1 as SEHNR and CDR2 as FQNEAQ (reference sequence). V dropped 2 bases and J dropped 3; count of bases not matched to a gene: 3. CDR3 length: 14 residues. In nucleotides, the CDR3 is TGTGCCAGCAGCTTAATTACAGGGGGCTACGAGCAGTACTTC. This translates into CASSLITGGYEQYF.

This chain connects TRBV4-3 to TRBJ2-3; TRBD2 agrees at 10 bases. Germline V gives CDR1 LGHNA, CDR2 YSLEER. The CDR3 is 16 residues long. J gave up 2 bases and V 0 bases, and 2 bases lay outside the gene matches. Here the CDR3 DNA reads TGCGCCAGCAGCCAAGACAGCGGGGGGGTCACAGATACGCAGTATTTT. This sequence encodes CASSQDSGGVTDTQYF.

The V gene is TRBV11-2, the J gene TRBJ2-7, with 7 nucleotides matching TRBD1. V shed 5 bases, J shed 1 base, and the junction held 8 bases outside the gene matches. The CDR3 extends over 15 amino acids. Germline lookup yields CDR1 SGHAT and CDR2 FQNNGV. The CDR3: CASSLGQAISYEQYF. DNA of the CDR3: TGTGCCAGCAGCCTCGGACAGGCCATTTCCTACGAGCAGTACTTC.

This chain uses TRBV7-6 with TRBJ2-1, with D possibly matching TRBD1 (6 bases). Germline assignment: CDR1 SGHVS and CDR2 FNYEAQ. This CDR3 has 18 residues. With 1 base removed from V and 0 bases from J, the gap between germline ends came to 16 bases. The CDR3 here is CASSLESAGTRSYNEQFF. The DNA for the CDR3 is TGTGCCAGCAGCTTAGAATCAGCCGGGACACGCTCCTACAATGAGCAGTTCTTC.

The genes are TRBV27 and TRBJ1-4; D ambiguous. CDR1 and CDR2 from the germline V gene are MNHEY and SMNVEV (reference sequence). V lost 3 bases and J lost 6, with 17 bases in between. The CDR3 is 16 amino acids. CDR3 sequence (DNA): TGTGCCAGCAGTTTGAGCCAAAACGTCGAATATGAAAAACTGTTTTTT. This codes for CASSLSQNVEYEKLFF.

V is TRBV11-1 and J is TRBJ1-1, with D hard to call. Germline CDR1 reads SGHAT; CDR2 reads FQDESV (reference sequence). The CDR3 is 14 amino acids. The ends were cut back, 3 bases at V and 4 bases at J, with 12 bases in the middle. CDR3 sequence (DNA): TGTGCCAGCAGCTTTGGGTCTCGGGGCACTGAAGCTTTCTTT. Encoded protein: CASSFGSRGTEAFF.

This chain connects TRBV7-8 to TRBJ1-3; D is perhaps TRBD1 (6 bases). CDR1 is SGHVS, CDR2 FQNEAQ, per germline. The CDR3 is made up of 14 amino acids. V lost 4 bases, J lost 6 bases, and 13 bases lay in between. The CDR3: CASSSTGSTNTIYF. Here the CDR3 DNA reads TGTGCCAGCAGCTCGACAGGATCAACAAACACCATATATTTT. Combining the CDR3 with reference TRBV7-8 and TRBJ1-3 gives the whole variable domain GAGVSQSPRYKVAKRGQDVALRCDPISGHVSLFWYQQALGQGPEFLTYFQNEAQLDKSGLPSDRFFAERPEGSVSTLKIQRTQQEDSAVYLCASSSTGSTNTIYFGEGSWLTVV.

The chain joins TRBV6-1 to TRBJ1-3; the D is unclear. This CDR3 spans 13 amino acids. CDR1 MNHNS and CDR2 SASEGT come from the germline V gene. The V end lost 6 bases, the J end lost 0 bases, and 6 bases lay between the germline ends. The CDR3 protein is CASRASSGNTIYF. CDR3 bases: TGTGCCAGCAGGGCTAGCTCTGGAAACACCATATATTTT.

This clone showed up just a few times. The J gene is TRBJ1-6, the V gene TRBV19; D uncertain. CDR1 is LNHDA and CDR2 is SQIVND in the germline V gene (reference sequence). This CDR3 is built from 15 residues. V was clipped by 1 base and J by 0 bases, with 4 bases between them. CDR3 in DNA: TGTGCCAGTAGTATAGGGAGCTCCTATAATTCACCCCTCCACTTT. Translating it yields CASSIGSSYNSPLHF.

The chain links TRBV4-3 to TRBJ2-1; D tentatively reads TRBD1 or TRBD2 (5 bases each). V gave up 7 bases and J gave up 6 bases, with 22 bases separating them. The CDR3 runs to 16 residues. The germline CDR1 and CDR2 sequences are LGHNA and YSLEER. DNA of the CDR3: TGCGCCAGCAATGAGGGGCCCAGGACTGTACCCAATGAGCAGTTCTTC. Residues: CASNEGPRTVPNEQFF.

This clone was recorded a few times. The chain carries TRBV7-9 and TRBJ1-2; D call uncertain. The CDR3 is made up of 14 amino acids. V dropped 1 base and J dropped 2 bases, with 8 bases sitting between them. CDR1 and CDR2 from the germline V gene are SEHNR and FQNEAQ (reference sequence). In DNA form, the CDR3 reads TGTGCCAGCAGCTTAGTCAGTAGCAACTATGGCTACACCTTC. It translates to CASSLVSSNYGYTF.

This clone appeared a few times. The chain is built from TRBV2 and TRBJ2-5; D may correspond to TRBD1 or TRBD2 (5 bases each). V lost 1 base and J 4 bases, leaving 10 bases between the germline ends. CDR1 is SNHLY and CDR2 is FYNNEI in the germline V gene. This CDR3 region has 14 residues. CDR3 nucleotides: TGTGCCAGCAGTGAAGGTGGGGGTGTAGAGACCCAGTACTTC. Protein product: CASSEGGGVETQYF.

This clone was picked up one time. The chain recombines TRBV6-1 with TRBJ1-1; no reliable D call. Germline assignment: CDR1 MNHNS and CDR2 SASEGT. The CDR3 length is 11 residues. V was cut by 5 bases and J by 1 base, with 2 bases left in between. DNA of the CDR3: TGTGCCAGCAGTACGAACACTGAAGCTTTCTTT. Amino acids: CASSTNTEAFF.